Listed here are 9 T cell receptor beta chains from one sample, sequenced in a study of cytomegalovirus exposure and HLA in healthy donors. Vbeta (60) and Jbeta (13) primers were used in the PCR. Libraries were prepared by immunoSEQ multiplex PCR; TCRdb keeps only in-frame clonotypes and omits some of them. The repertoire holds roughly 160,000 clones, with about 72% as singletons. Sequenced input: PBMCs. These receptors were obtained from a girl between 10 and 17 years old in good health and CMV-seronegative.

The V gene is TRBV15, the J gene TRBJ1-6, with D maybe TRBD1 (5 bases). The V gene's germline CDR1 is LNHNV and CDR2 YYDKDF (reference sequence). Trimming took 0 bases from V and 9 from J, leaving 6 bases between them. CDR3 length equals 13 residues. For the CDR3, the DNA is TGTGCCACCAGCAGAGATAGGGGTTCACCCCTCCACTTT. Its translation: CATSRDRGSPLHF.

This rearrangement joins TRBV18 to TRBJ1-1; a weak D match, TRBD1 (6 bases). Germline values: CDR1 KGHSH, CDR2 LQKENI. CDR3 size: 15 residues. V gave up 5 bases and J gave up 3 bases, with 16 bases separating them. CDR3 DNA sequence: TGTGCCAGCTCAACCGGGGCGGCAGGGGACACTGAAGCTTTCTTT. This gives the protein CASSTGAAGDTEAFF.

The chain joins TRBV7-9 to TRBJ2-1, with TRBD2 identical over 9 bases. The CDR3 is 16 amino acids. V trimming: 3 bases; J trimming: 7 bases; junction bases outside the gene matches: 10. From germline, CDR1 is SEHNR and CDR2 FQNEAQ (reference sequence). The DNA of the CDR3 is TGTGCCAGCAGCTTCCCCCGGGGCGGGGGGGATAATGAGCAGTTCTTC. Residues: CASSFPRGGGDNEQFF.

The chain is built from TRBV4-1 and TRBJ1-2; D ambiguous. Per the germline V gene, CDR1 is MGHRA and CDR2 is YSYEKL. V shed 1 base and J shed 4 bases, with 7 bases lying between them. The CDR3 totals 13 residues. The CDR3 spells CASSQGSTYGYTF. The DNA for the CDR3 is TGCGCCAGCAGCCAAGGGAGCACCTATGGCTACACCTTC.

V gene TRBV7-9 combines with J gene TRBJ2-1; 7 nucleotides line up with TRBD1. The junction had 8 bases not matched to a gene; V was cut back by 3 bases and J by 3 bases. This CDR3 spans 16 amino acids. CDR1 is SEHNR, CDR2 FQNEAQ, per germline (reference sequence). This CDR3 is CASSFNRDSYYNEQFF. In DNA, the CDR3 is TGTGCCAGCAGCTTTAACCGGGACAGCTACTACAATGAGCAGTTCTTC.

The chain joins TRBV7-8 to TRBJ1-1, with a possible D match to TRBD1 (6 bases). Germline V lookup: CDR1 SGHVS, CDR2 FQNEAQ. The germline V and J ends were trimmed by 4 bases and 5 bases, with 14 bases remaining between them. The CDR3 is 14 residues long. CDR3 sequence reads: CASSSDGGETEAFF. The CDR3 region has the DNA TGTGCCAGCAGCTCCGATGGGGGCGAAACTGAAGCTTTCTTT.

CDR3 sequence reads: CASSTTGRNTEAFF. For the CDR3, the DNA is TGTGCCAGCAGCACGACAGGGCGGAACACTGAAGCTTTCTTT. The J gene is TRBJ1-1, the V gene TRBV11-2; TRBD1 matches at 7 bases. Germline CDR1 reads SGHAT; CDR2 reads FQNNGV. The V segment lost 5 bases and the J segment 1 base; nucleotides outside the gene matches: 4. This CDR3 is 14 amino acids long. Based on the CDR3 plus reference TRBV11-2 and TRBJ1-1, the full variable domain is EAGVAQSPRYKIIEKRQSVAFWCNPISGHATLYWYQQILGQGPKLLIQFQNNGVVDDSQLPKDRFSAERLKGVDSTLKIQPAKLEDSAVYLCASSTTGRNTEAFFGQGTRLTVV.

V and J are TRBV15 and TRBJ1-6; D perhaps matches TRBD1 (5 bases). The V gene lost 3 bases and the J gene lost 7 bases, with 13 bases spanning the gap. Germline V CDR1 and CDR2: LNHNV, YYDKDF (reference sequence). The CDR3 extends over 15 amino acids. Here the CDR3 DNA reads TGTGCCACCAGCAGCCGGGGGTCGGGCAATTCACCCCTCCACTTT. This codes for CATSSRGSGNSPLHF.

This chain uses TRBV9 with TRBJ1-6; D gene uncertain. Germline lookup yields CDR1 SGDLS and CDR2 YYNGEE. Trimming left V 0 bases short and J 10 bases short, with 17 bases between. The CDR3 loop spans 16 amino acids. The CDR3 loop is CASSVELGGLKSPLHF. The CDR3 DNA sequence: TGTGCCAGCAGCGTAGAACTTGGAGGTCTGAAGTCACCCCTCCACTTT. The full variable domain, its missing parts supplied by reference TRBV9 and TRBJ1-6, is DSGVTQTPKHLITATGQRVTLRCSPRSGDLSVYWYQQSLDQGLQFLIQYYNGEERAKGNILERFSAQQFPDLHSELNLSSLELGDSALYFCASSVELGGLKSPLHFGNGTRLTVT.